A selection of T cell receptor beta chains follows, all from one sample in a study of human T cells and chemical hapten exposure. MiXCR, applied by TCRdb to the RACE reads, yields one record per CDR3 protein. Of over 65,000 distinct CDR3 sequences listed, roughly 12% are singletons. Sequenced material: whole blood, taken in connection with sensitization to the hapten diphenylcyclopropenone (DPC). These receptors were collected from a man between 18 and 29 years old with alopecia areata. Some clones in this sample may be carry-over from other donors' samples. CDR3s include the opening cysteine and the closing phenylalanine or tryptophan. The D gene is left open where the match is weak. Size tells how often a clone was seen (once, few, many) or the class of an expanded clone, and some rows leave it out.

TRBJ2-2,NA,TRBV7-3,many,CASSSRGATPGELFF,TGTGCCAGCAGCTCACGGGGAGCAACGCCCGGGGAGCTGTTTTTT
TRBJ1-2,NA,TRBV20-1,NA,CSARDLGDGYTF,TGCAGTGCTAGAGATCTGGGAGATGGCTACACCTTC
TRBJ2-1,NA,TRBV7-4,few,CASSRWDEQFF,TGTGCCAGCAGCCGGTGGGACGAGCAGTTCTTC
TRBJ1-1,NA,TRBV12-3/TRBV12-4,few,CASGHRERGTEAFF,TGTGCCAGCGGGCACAGGGAAAGAGGCACTGAAGCTTTCTTT
TRBJ2-5,NA,TRBV6-4,NA,CASSDSVVSVRETQYF,TGTGCCAGCAGTGACTCCGTTGTTTCGGTGCGAGAGACCCAGTACTTC
TRBJ2-7,NA,TRBV5-1,NA,CASSLEGRTYEQYF,TGCGCCAGCAGCTTGGAGGGCAGAACCTACGAGCAGTACTTC
TRBJ2-7,NA,TRBV6-6,many,CASSYVQYQYEQYF,TGTGCCAGCAGTTACGTGCAGTACCAGTACGAGCAGTACTTC
TRBJ1-1,NA,TRBV7-9,many,CASSSGTNYGNTEAFF,TGTGCCAGCAGCTCTGGGACCAATTACGGGAACACTGAAGCTTTCTTT
TRBJ2-2,NA,TRBV14,NA,CASSQADTGELFF,TGTGCCAGCAGCCAAGCGGACACCGGGGAGCTGTTTTTT
TRBJ2-4,NA,TRBV27,NA,CASKPIHWGASDIQYF,TGTGCCAGCAAACCTATCCACTGGGGGGCATCCGACATTCAGTACTTC
TRBJ2-3,NA,TRBV6-5,many,CASRLSSGTQKPGTQYF,TGTGCCAGCAGGCTCAGCTCCGGGACCCAAAAACCAGGCACGCAGTATTTT
TRBJ2-7,NA,TRBV5-1,NA,CASSLGTESSYEQYF,TGCGCCAGCAGCTTGGGGACGGAAAGCTCCTACGAGCAGTACTTC
TRBJ1-1,NA,TRBV20-1,few,CSARDPDRLNTEAFF,TGCAGTGCTAGAGATCCAGACAGGCTGAACACTGAAGCTTTCTTT
TRBJ1-2,NA,TRBV7-3,many,CASSLTYGEDGYTF,TGTGCCAGCAGCTTAACTTACGGGGAGGATGGCTACACCTTC
TRBJ1-1,NA,TRBV7-8,few,CASSHPAGNWGSNTEAFF,TGTGCCAGCAGCCACCCGGCTGGTAATTGGGGGTCCAACACTGAAGCTTTCTTT
TRBJ1-4,TRBD1,TRBV7-2,few,CASSFQGGFNEKLFF,TGTGCCAGCAGCTTCCAGGGGGGGTTTAATGAAAAACTGTTTTTT
TRBJ2-3,NA,TRBV7-3,many,CASSFLQGADTQYF,TGTGCCAGCAGCTTTTTACAGGGAGCAGATACGCAGTATTTT
TRBJ2-5,TRBD2,TRBV6-5,many,CASRGLAGGEETQYF,TGTGCCAGCAGGGGACTAGCGGGGGGAGAAGAGACCCAGTACTTC
TRBJ2-3,NA,TRBV2,many,CASSEGLVAGDTQYF,TGTGCCAGCAGTGAAGGATTGGTAGCAGGAGATACGCAGTATTTT
TRBJ1-1,NA,TRBV11-2,NA,CASSFTRGTEAFF,TGTGCCAGCAGCTTCACAAGGGGTACGGAAGCTTTCTTT
TRBJ2-7,TRBD2,TRBV20-1,few,CSARGVRTSGGSYEQYF,TGCAGTGCTAGGGGCGTGAGGACTAGCGGGGGGTCCTACGAGCAGTACTTC
TRBJ2-1,TRBD2,TRBV28,NA,CASSLSWSLAGVDEQFF,TGTGCCAGCAGTTTATCCTGGTCCCTAGCGGGGGTAGATGAGCAGTTCTTC
TRBJ1-5,NA,TRBV20-1,few,CSARVGRARLNQPQHF,TGCAGTGCTAGAGTGGGCAGGGCACGGCTTAATCAGCCCCAGCATTTT
TRBJ1-1,NA,TRBV7-8,many,CASSLGVWTEAFF,TGTGCCAGCAGCTTGGGGGTTTGGACTGAAGCTTTCTTT
TRBJ1-3,NA,TRBV11-3,NA,CASSPRNTIYF,TGTGCCAGCAGCCCCCGGAACACCATATATTTT
TRBJ2-3,TRBD2,TRBV4-3,few,CASSQAGGKQDTQYF,TGCGCCAGCAGCCAGGCGGGAGGAAAGCAAGATACGCAGTATTTT
TRBJ1-1,TRBD1,TRBV6-2/TRBV6-3,NA,CASTHAGRTGALEAFF,TGTGCCAGCACCCACGCGGGCCGGACAGGAGCCTTAGAAGCTTTCTTT
TRBJ2-7,NA,TRBV4-3,many,CASSQEYIGYEQYF,TGCGCCAGCAGCCAAGAGTACATCGGCTACGAGCAGTACTTC
TRBJ2-4,NA,TRBV20-1,NA,CSARDFRADKNIQYF,TGCAGTGCTAGAGATTTCCGGGCGGACAAAAACATTCAGTACTTC
TRBJ2-2,TRBD2,TRBV11-2,few,CASSFGTSAGELFF,TGTGCCAGCAGCTTCGGGACTAGTGCCGGGGAGCTGTTTTTT
TRBJ2-1,TRBD2,TRBV10-2,few,CATAVAGGPEFF,TGCGCCACGGCCGTAGCGGGGGGACCCGAGTTCTTC
TRBJ1-2,NA,TRBV7-9,many,CASSLDGYTF,TGTGCCAGCAGCTTAGATGGCTACACCTTC
TRBJ2-1,TRBD2,TRBV4-1,many,CASSRGLAGPNEQFF,TGCGCCAGCAGCCGGGGACTAGCGGGGCCCAATGAGCAGTTCTTC